The sequence of this TCR beta chain was determined in a study of blood T cell repertoires in COVID-19. Original handling: Reference gene primer amplification gave nucleated cell count estimates. Method: immunoSEQ multiplex PCR; TCRdb's copy keeps in-frame clones and lacks some. D and trimming come from the DNA, and the V and J calls and clone size come from that table. In the table there are fewer than 350,000 clones, roughly nine tenths of which are singletons. The sequenced sample consisted of peripheral blood. This receptor was identified in a woman aged 60 to 75 with COVID-19, enrolled during active disease.

The CDR3 is CASRTEGSNEKLFF. Here the CDR3 DNA reads TGTGCCAGCCGCACTGAGGGCAGTAATGAAAAACTGTTTTTT. The chain carries TRBV5-6 and TRBJ1-4; D gene uncertain. V was pared by 7 bases and J by 4 bases, with 14 bases between. The CDR3 consists of 14 residues. CDR1 is SGHDT, CDR2 YYEEEE, per germline.